The clone carrying this T cell receptor beta chain was seen at least ten times. What it binds is unknown. Enrolled ophthalmopathy patients presented with a Clinical Activity Score of at least 3, a NOSPECS grade of at least 4, and disease duration under 3 months. Researchers barred patients who had uncontrolled infection, other autoimmune disease, pregnancy or lactation. The entry originates in a study of T cells in Graves' hyperthyroidism and ophthalmopathy. Study conclusions and caveats: Blood shared most expanded thyroid clonotypes above 0.001.

Using RNA transcripts as the source, TCR beta CDR3 regions were amplified. HTBI primers drove first-round RT-PCR of the TCR CDR3. MiXCR, applied by TCRdb to the multiplex PCR reads, yields one record per CDR3 protein. The sample yields about 250,000 distinct CDR3 sequences, 20% to 25% seen once. CDR3 length equals 16 residues. V gave up 0 bases and J gave up 5 bases; unmatched junction bases: 8. Germline lookup yields CDR1 SGHNT and CDR2 YENEEA. The TCR sequence derives from a man younger than 45 with Graves' ophthalmopathy. Sequenced input: blood. The V and J genes are TRBV11-3 and TRBJ2-3; 7 nucleotides align to TRBD2. CDR3 region: CASSLDGGSPQDTQYF. The CDR3, as DNA: TGTGCCAGCAGCTTAGATGGCGGGAGCCCCCAAGATACGCAGTATTTT.